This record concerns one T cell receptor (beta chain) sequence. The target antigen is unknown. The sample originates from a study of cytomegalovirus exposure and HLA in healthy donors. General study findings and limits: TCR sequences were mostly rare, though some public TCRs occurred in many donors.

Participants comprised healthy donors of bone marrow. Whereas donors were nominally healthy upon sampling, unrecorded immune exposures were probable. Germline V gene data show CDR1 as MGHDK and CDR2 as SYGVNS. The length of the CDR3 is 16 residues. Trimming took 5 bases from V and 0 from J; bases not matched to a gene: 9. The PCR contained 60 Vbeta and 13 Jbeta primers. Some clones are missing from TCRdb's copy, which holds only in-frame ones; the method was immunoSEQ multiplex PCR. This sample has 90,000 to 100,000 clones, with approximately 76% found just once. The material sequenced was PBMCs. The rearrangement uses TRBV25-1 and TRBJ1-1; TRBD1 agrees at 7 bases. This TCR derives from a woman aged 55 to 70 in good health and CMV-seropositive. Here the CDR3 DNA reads TGTGCCAGCAGTCGACAGGGTGGTAGGATGAACACTGAAGCTTTCTTT. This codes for CASSRQGGRMNTEAFF.